The clone carrying this T cell receptor (beta chain) was observed a handful of times. Its antigen is unknown. Production of TCR cDNA was by 5'RACE template switching, which also added a universal primer site and UMIs. A single record per CDR3 protein comes from TCRdb applying MiXCR to the 5' RACE reads. This table holds 610,000 or so distinct CDR3 sequences, around 12% found once. V lost 5 bases, J lost 10 bases, and 21 bases lay in between. Germline V CDR1 and CDR2: SGHAT, FQNNGV. CDR3 size: 15 residues. This record belongs to a study of T cells after yellow fever vaccination. Study-wide points: A secondary response was less intense yet reached its peak sooner, at day 5 versus 15. Highly abundant clonotypes carried over from the bulk population could end up in FACS-sorted repertoires as contaminants. Most primary-vaccination clones reappeared after the booster (just under 98% CD4, approximately 88% CD8).

The J gene is TRBJ1-5, the V gene TRBV11-2, with TRBD1 as a possible D gene (5 bases). The sequence derives from a man aged 25-45 years who received the YFV17D yellow fever vaccine. Sequenced material: PBMCs, taken on the day of the yellow fever booster vaccination. The CDR3 nucleotides are TGTGCCAGCAGCATCGATCGGGACTCCCAAGGACCCCAGCATTTT. It encodes CASSIDRDSQGPQHF.